The 32 T cell receptor beta chains listed next were all sequenced from one sample in a study of response to subunit inactivated influenza vaccine. TCRdb used MiXCR to reprocess the RT-PCR reads, holding one entry per CDR3 protein. The sample holds fewer than 700,000 distinct CDR3 sequences; 10% to 15% are singletons and the top ten take about an eighth. Sequencing used PBMCs from blood, obtained roughly 48 days after vaccination. The receptors shown here come from a man aged 50 to 59 who received an inactivated influenza vaccine.

The chain links TRBV10-3 to TRBJ2-1; weak D call: TRBD2 (6 bases). CDR1 and CDR2 from the germline V gene are ENHRY and SYGVKD. There are 16 residues in the CDR3. V dropped 0 bases and J dropped 5 bases, with 14 bases sitting between them. The CDR3 here is CAISESSGLHDNEQFF. The CDR3 DNA sequence: TGTGCCATCAGTGAGTCTTCGGGACTTCACGACAATGAGCAGTTCTTC.

This chain links TRBV7-2 with TRBJ2-5; D is unresolved. Trimming shortened V by 3 bases and J by 7 bases, and 6 bases separated the two germline ends. The V gene's germline CDR1 is SGHTA and CDR2 FQGNSA. The CDR3 runs 11 residues. The CDR3 protein is CASSFSATQYF. The CDR3 DNA is TGTGCCAGCAGCTTCTCCGCGACCCAGTACTTC.

The chain carries TRBV9 and TRBJ2-1; 12 nucleotides align to TRBD2. Germline V CDR1 and CDR2: SGDLS, YYNGEE. This CDR3 has 18 amino acids. V trimming: 0 bases; J trimming: 5 bases; junction bases outside the gene matches: 9. In DNA, the CDR3 is TGTGCCAGCAGCGTAGCTTCGACTAGCGGGAGCTTTCACAATGAGCAGTTCTTC. This gives the protein CASSVASTSGSFHNEQFF.

This clonotype has at least ten counts. The chain couples TRBV5-1 to TRBJ2-1, with 8 bases identical to TRBD2. The CDR3 length is 16 residues. Germline lookup yields CDR1 SGHRS and CDR2 YFSETQ. V was clipped by 5 bases and J by 2 bases; unmatched bases: 9. The CDR3 region is CASRGNAGGAYNEQFF. The CDR3 bases are TGCGCCAGCAGGGGTAATGCGGGGGGCGCCTACAATGAGCAGTTCTTC.

The V gene is TRBV12-3 or TRBV12-4, the J gene TRBJ2-3; TRBD1 is a possible D gene (5 bases). The CDR3 consists of 15 residues. Trimming took 3 bases from V and 0 from J, leaving 10 bases between them. CDR3 in DNA: TGTGCCAGCAGTTTGGGGCACCCTAGCACAGATACGCAGTATTTT. This gives the protein CASSLGHPSTDTQYF.

In this sample, this clonotype turned up many times. Here the CDR3 reads CASVSRDEQFF. CDR3 coding DNA: TGTGCCAGCGTGAGCAGGGACGAGCAGTTCTTC. This chain links TRBV6-2 or TRBV6-3 with TRBJ2-1; TRBD1 or TRBD2 may be the D gene (5 bases each). The CDR3 has 11 residues. Germline V gives CDR1 MNHEY, CDR2 SVGEGT. The V and J ends lost 8 bases and 10 bases respectively, with 12 bases between them.

This clonotype was counted at least ten times. The chain recombines TRBV5-1 with TRBJ2-1; 11 bases map to TRBD2. Germline CDR1 SGHRS, CDR2 YFSETQ. V lost 4 bases, J lost 9 bases, and 9 bases stayed unmatched. The CDR3 has 15 residues. The CDR3 nucleotides are TGCGCCAGCAGCCCCAGACTAGCGGGATTAGGTGAGCAGTTCTTC. Residues: CASSPRLAGLGEQFF.

The chain uses TRBV7-9 and TRBJ2-6, with unresolved D. This CDR3 has 15 amino acids. Deletions cut 1 base from V and 2 bases from J, with 6 bases between. Germline V lookup: CDR1 SEHNR, CDR2 FQNEAQ (reference sequence). The CDR3 reads CASSLGLTGANVLTF. The CDR3 DNA reads as TGTGCCAGCAGCTTAGGCTTGACTGGGGCCAACGTCCTGACTTTC.

CDR3 region: CASSPAEGTGANVLTF. The CDR3 DNA reads as TGTGCCAGCAGCCCCGCGGAGGGGACTGGGGCCAACGTCCTGACTTTC. The chain recombines TRBV6-1 with TRBJ2-6; maybe TRBD2 (6 bases). V lost 6 bases, J lost 2 bases, and 14 bases lay in between. In germline, CDR1 is MNHNS, CDR2 SASEGT. The CDR3 loop spans 16 amino acids.

The chain has TRBV12-3 or TRBV12-4 and TRBJ2-7, with D possibly being TRBD1 (6 bases). Trimming left V 5 bases short and J 5 bases short, with 22 bases between. The CDR3 length is 16 residues. CDR3 in DNA: TGTGCCAGCAGTACCAGCTGGACAGAGGGGACCCACGAGCAGTACTTC. It yields the protein CASSTSWTEGTHEQYF.

The sample holds a few counts of this clonotype. The V call is TRBV5-1, the J call TRBJ1-2; TRBD1 aligns across 7 bases. Unmatched junction bases numbered 12, after V lost 6 bases and J lost 4 bases. The CDR3 loop spans 15 amino acids. In germline, CDR1 is SGHRS, CDR2 YFSETQ. The CDR3 DNA sequence: TGCGCCAGCAAGTGGGACAGTTCGGAACCCTATGGCTACACCTTC. Translating gives CASKWDSSEPYGYTF.

The V gene is TRBV20-1, the J gene TRBJ2-3; possibly TRBD2 for D (5 bases). Per germline, CDR1 DFQATT and CDR2 SNEGSKA (reference sequence). The CDR3 runs to 15 residues. V lost 4 bases to trimming and J lost 2 bases, with 16 bases between them. CDR3 amino acids: CSATEEVGNTDTQYF. CDR3 nucleotide sequence: TGCAGTGCTACCGAGGAGGTGGGGAACACAGATACGCAGTATTTT.

This clonotype was recorded at least ten times. The rearrangement uses TRBV12-3 or TRBV12-4 and TRBJ2-3; D remains unclear. Trimming left V 5 bases short and J 0 bases short, with 6 bases between. This CDR3 is 13 amino acids long. CDR3 sequence: CASSRASTDTQYF. The CDR3 bases are TGTGCCAGCAGTAGAGCTAGCACAGATACGCAGTATTTT.

This clonotype was found a few times. The J gene is TRBJ1-6, the V gene TRBV12-3 or TRBV12-4; D gene unclear. With 3 bases removed from V and 6 bases from J, the gap between germline ends came to 9 bases. There are 14 residues in the CDR3. The CDR3 loop reads CASSLQGRNSPLHF. CDR3 DNA: TGTGCCAGCAGTTTGCAAGGGCGTAATTCACCCCTCCACTTT.

This chain links TRBV15 with TRBJ2-1; 11 nucleotides agree with TRBD2. CDR1 and CDR2 from the germline V gene are LNHNV and YYDKDF (reference sequence). CDR3 length: 15 residues. V gave up 4 bases and J gave up 4 bases; unmatched junction bases: 3. CDR3 loop: CATSKGLAAYNEQFF. DNA of the CDR3: TGTGCCACCAGCAAGGGACTAGCGGCATACAATGAGCAGTTCTTC.

The chain links TRBV9 to TRBJ2-1; no firm D call. The V and J ends lost 0 bases and 10 bases respectively, with 17 bases between them. Germline CDR1 SGDLS, CDR2 YYNGEE. The CDR3 is 15 residues long. CDR3 amino acids: CASSVGIQAKNEQFF. In DNA, the CDR3 is TGTGCCAGCAGCGTAGGTATCCAAGCGAAGAACGAGCAGTTCTTC.

CDR3 nucleotides: TGTGCCAGCAGCCAAGATCTCATGAACTACGAGCAGTACTTC. This encodes CASSQDLMNYEQYF. The rearrangement links TRBV3-1 to TRBJ2-7; no clear D gene. V lost 0 bases and J 3 bases, leaving 9 bases between the germline ends. The CDR3 is made up of 14 amino acids. Germline-derived CDR1 and CDR2 are LGHDT and YNNKEL (reference sequence).

The chain employs TRBV28 and TRBJ1-1; 7 bases are shared with TRBD1. Looked up from germline, CDR1 is MDHEN and CDR2 is SYDVKM. Trimming at V came to 5 bases and at J to 3 bases, leaving 6 bases not matched to a gene. This CDR3 spans 14 amino acids. The CDR3, as DNA: TGTGCCAGCAGTCGGGCGGGACAGTACACTGAAGCTTTCTTT. It is translated as CASSRAGQYTEAFF.

This clonotype has a count of ten or more. This chain uses TRBV5-6 with TRBJ1-2; 8 positions agree with TRBD1. With V trimmed by 3 bases and J by 6 bases, 7 bases remained unmatched. Germline CDR1 reads SGHDT; CDR2 reads YYEEEE. The CDR3 spans 14 residues. The CDR3 sequence is CASSSRPQGDGYTF. CDR3 coding DNA: TGTGCCAGCAGCTCCCGGCCACAGGGGGATGGCTACACCTTC.

This clonotype was seen a handful of times. The chain combines TRBV6-1 with TRBJ2-7; 9 bases are a match to TRBD1. The CDR3 runs to 15 residues. J lost 2 bases, V lost 6 bases, and 8 bases had no gene match. CDR1 and CDR2 (germline): MNHNS, SASEGT. For the CDR3, the DNA is TGTGCCAGCAGATCTGACAGGGGGTACCCCTACGAGCAGTACTTC. This translates into CASRSDRGYPYEQYF.

This clonotype appeared many times. V and J are TRBV7-2 and TRBJ2-3; perhaps TRBD2 as D (5 bases). The germline V gene has CDR1 SGHTA and CDR2 FQGNSA. With 3 bases removed from V and 4 bases from J, the gap between germline ends came to 14 bases. The CDR3 contains 15 residues. In nucleotides, the CDR3 is TGTGCCAGCAGCTTGAGGGCTCGGGCTGCAGATACGCAGTATTTT. It yields the protein CASSLRARAADTQYF.

This chain connects TRBV5-1 to TRBJ2-2; TRBD1 might be the D (6 bases). V was trimmed by 2 bases and J by 4 bases, leaving 15 bases between them. Germline CDR1 SGHRS, CDR2 YFSETQ. This CDR3 is built from 16 residues. In DNA, the CDR3 is TGCGCCAGCAGCTTTATGCAGGGGCGCGGCACCGGGGAGCTGTTTTTT. Encoded protein: CASSFMQGRGTGELFF.

The chain recombines TRBV20-1 with TRBJ2-2; D not resolved. V lost 6 bases, J lost 6 bases, and 8 bases lay in between. Germline-derived CDR1 and CDR2 are DFQATT and SNEGSKA (reference sequence). This CDR3 comprises 11 residues. The CDR3 region is CSAKQPGELFF. For the CDR3, the DNA is TGCAGTGCGAAACAACCCGGGGAGCTGTTTTTT.

The sample holds many counts of this clonotype. The chain couples TRBV12-3 or TRBV12-4 to TRBJ2-1; 8 nucleotides match TRBD1. This CDR3 comprises 15 residues. V lost 4 bases and J lost 1; bases outside the gene matches: 3. The CDR3 coding sequence is TGTGCCAGCAGTTCTAACAGGGGGTCCTACAATGAGCAGTTCTTC. This sequence encodes CASSSNRGSYNEQFF.

This chain joins TRBV20-1 and TRBJ2-3, with 8 bases matching TRBD2. From germline, CDR1 is DFQATT and CDR2 SNEGSKA (reference sequence). This CDR3 has 16 amino acids. The V and J ends lost 6 bases and 4 bases, in that order; junction bases with no gene match: 15. The CDR3 bases are TGCAGTGCGATTACGGCGAGCGGGAGCGTCGCAGATACGCAGTATTTT. Translating gives CSAITASGSVADTQYF.

A remark on this clonotype: This may stem from a read error, because a much larger clone lies one nucleotide away. The rearrangement uses TRBV4-1 and TRBJ2-7, with D perhaps TRBD1 or TRBD2 (5 bases each). There are 13 residues in the CDR3. The germline V gene encodes CDR1 MGHRA and CDR2 YSYEKL. The CDR3 sequence: CASSRDLPYEQYF. The CDR3, as DNA: TGTGCCAGCAGCCGGGACCTCCCCTACGAGCAGTACTTC.

There are a few counts of this clonotype. V gene TRBV7-2 combines with J gene TRBJ2-5; TRBD2 agrees at 11 bases. This CDR3 is 17 amino acids long. The J segment lost 0 bases and the V segment lost 3 bases, leaving 6 bases of the junction unmatched. Germline V CDR1 and CDR2: SGHTA, FQGNSA. CDR3 DNA sequence: TGTGCCAGCAGCTTGACTAGCGGGGCGCTGTACCAAGAGACCCAGTACTTC. Its protein is CASSLTSGALYQETQYF.

This clonotype has only a few counts. The rearrangement joins TRBV12-3 or TRBV12-4 to TRBJ1-1; D is perhaps TRBD1 (6 bases). This CDR3 region has 20 residues. Trimming stripped 9 bases from V and 4 bases from J, with 36 bases between. CDR3 residues: CARGEGDFGSGEKGVTEAFF. For the CDR3, the DNA is TGTGCCAGGGGGGAGGGCGACTTTGGGTCAGGGGAAAAGGGGGTCACTGAAGCTTTCTTT.

This clonotype was counted only a few times. The chain couples TRBV7-9 to TRBJ2-7; tentatively, D is TRBD2 (6 bases). The CDR3 has 12 residues. The germline V and J ends were trimmed by 4 bases and 3 bases, with 7 bases remaining between them. CDR1 and CDR2 from the germline V gene are SEHNR and FQNEAQ (reference sequence). The CDR3 sequence is CASSWEDYEQYF. Written as DNA, the CDR3 is TGTGCCAGCAGCTGGGAGGACTACGAGCAGTACTTC.

This clonotype was counted a few times. V usage is TRBV4-2 and J usage is TRBJ2-7, with D perhaps matching TRBD2 (5 bases). The CDR3 spans 15 residues. Germline V gene data show CDR1 as LGHNA and CDR2 as YNFKEQ. The ends were cut back, 0 bases at V and 3 bases at J, with 12 bases in the middle. The CDR3 sequence: CASSQEYGELYEQYF. CDR3 sequence (DNA): TGTGCCAGCAGCCAAGAGTACGGGGAACTCTACGAGCAGTACTTC.

This chain joins TRBV5-1 and TRBJ1-2; tentatively, D is TRBD1 (6 bases). CDR3 size: 14 residues. V was shortened by 0 bases and J by 2 bases, with 8 bases between the two germline ends. Germline assignment: CDR1 SGHRS and CDR2 YFSETQ. CDR3 region: CASSLEQGNYGYTF. The CDR3, as DNA: TGCGCCAGCAGCTTGGAACAGGGCAACTATGGCTACACCTTC.

The chain uses TRBV29-1 and TRBJ2-3, with D maybe TRBD1 (5 bases). Trimming took off 6 bases at V and 1 base at J, with 14 bases between the two ends. Germline V gene lookup returns CDR1 SQVTM and CDR2 ANQGSEA. The length of the CDR3 is 14 residues. CDR3 nucleotide sequence: TGCAGCGTCCGGACACTGATGGGCACAGATACGCAGTATTTT. This translates into CSVRTLMGTDTQYF.